The present T cell receptor beta chain was sequenced within a study of early T cells in non-severe SARS-CoV-2 infection (dated by TCRdb to about 2021). The study in broad terms: Because TCR sequencing relied on bulk RNA taken from unsorted whole blood, pairing of alpha and beta chains was not possible.

The library relied on 5' RACE. Instrument on record: NextSeq 500. Unique molecular identifiers were attached to individual cDNA molecules in the TCR library protocol so that sequencing error and PCR bias could be corrected. Both TCR alpha and beta chains were sequenced, and tight co-correlation was observed between alpha and beta sequence abundances in each sample. The authors processed their data as follows. Decombinator V4 was used to annotate TCR sequences for V gene, J gene and CDR3. TCRs were defined as expanded if a significant change between any two time points was detected under a Poisson model with p below 0.0001. Abundances of TCRs were expressed as counts per million after normalisation to the total number of TCRs sequenced in each sample. MAIT TCRs were defined by TRAV1-2 paired with TRAJ12, TRAJ20 or TRAJ33, and iNKT TCRs by TRAV10 paired with TRAJ18. VDJdb, accessed on 1 November 2021, was searched for TCRs annotated for CMV, EBV and SARS-CoV-2, and TCRs annotated for more than one antigen were excluded. TCRdb ran its own pipeline on the public reads, namely fastp trimming at Q25 and MiXCR clone calling, and kept in-frame beta chains. Rows with a matching CDR3 protein are joined into one entry that keeps the most common DNA and genes. The V and J calls, along with clone size, are taken from TCRdb and not from the paper's own processing. A total of around 39,000 distinct CDR3 sequences appear in this sample, approximately 8% of them only once. Around 12% of the sample is held by the ten biggest clonotypes.

This clonotype was found a few times. Its antigen target is currently unknown. The sample holds no much larger clone one base away, and base qualities are not on file. The study was a case-control design nested within a healthcare worker cohort in London, UK, with weekly nasopharyngeal swab PCR tests and blood sampling. Between 23 and 31 March 2020, the week of the UK lockdown, healthcare workers were enrolled and then followed up weekly for as long as 16 weeks. V and J lose 5 bases and 2 bases, and a span of 15 bases separates them. The CDR3 covers 15 residues, taking in both the cysteine and the phenylalanine. Only CDR3 DNA remains: 45 bases, in frame from the first base. The research as a whole found: VDJdb matching was skewed toward anti-spike CD8 responses, so virus-specific expansions were likely underestimated and private and CD4 specificities were missed.

The clonotype was recovered from an adult who was a healthcare worker with PCR-confirmed SARS-CoV-2 infection or an uninfected control (not recorded which). In this chain, TRBV12-3 or TRBV12-4 is recombined with TRBJ1-2, with the D gene not clear enough to name. The starting material was whole blood, obtained at baseline. The CDR3 protein: CASSRGPDGNYGYTF. The nucleotide sequence reads TGTGCCAGCAGTCGAGGCCCGGACGGCAACTATGGCTACACCTTC.